This TCR beta chain was profiled in a study of blood T cell repertoires in COVID-19. Study as a whole: Both acute and convalescent COVID-19 samples were obtained from the United States, Italy and Spain.

The protocol was immunoSEQ multiplex PCR, while the TCRdb copy is restricted to in-frame clones and leaves out a portion. The sample has 70,000 or so clones; around 87% are singletons. CDR3 size: 19 residues. The V and J ends lost 1 base and 4 bases, in that order; junction bases with no gene match: 14. The germline V gene encodes CDR1 SGHTA and CDR2 FQGNSA. The origin of this receptor is a woman aged 80 or over with active or convalescent COVID-19. The chain couples TRBV7-2 to TRBJ2-5; 11 positions match TRBD2. Sequences were obtained from peripheral blood. Here the CDR3 DNA reads TGTGCCAGCAGCTTAGGAATAGCGGGGGGGCATACCCTAGGAGAGACCCAGTACTTC. This translates into CASSLGIAGGHTLGETQYF.